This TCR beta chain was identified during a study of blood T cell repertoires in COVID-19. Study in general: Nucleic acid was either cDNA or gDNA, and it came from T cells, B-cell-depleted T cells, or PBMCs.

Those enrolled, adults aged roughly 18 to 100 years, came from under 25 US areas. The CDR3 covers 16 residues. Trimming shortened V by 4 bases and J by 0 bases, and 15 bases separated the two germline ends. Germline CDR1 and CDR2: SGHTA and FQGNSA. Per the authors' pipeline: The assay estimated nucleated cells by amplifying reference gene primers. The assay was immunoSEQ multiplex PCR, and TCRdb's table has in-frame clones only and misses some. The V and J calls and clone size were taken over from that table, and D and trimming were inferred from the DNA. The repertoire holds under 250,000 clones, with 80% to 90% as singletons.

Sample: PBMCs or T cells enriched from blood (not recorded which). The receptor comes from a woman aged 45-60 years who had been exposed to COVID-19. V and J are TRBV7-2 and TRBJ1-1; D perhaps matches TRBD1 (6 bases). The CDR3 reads CASSSNRVAMNTEAFF. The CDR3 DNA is TGTGCCAGCAGCTCGAACAGGGTCGCCATGAACACTGAAGCTTTCTTT.